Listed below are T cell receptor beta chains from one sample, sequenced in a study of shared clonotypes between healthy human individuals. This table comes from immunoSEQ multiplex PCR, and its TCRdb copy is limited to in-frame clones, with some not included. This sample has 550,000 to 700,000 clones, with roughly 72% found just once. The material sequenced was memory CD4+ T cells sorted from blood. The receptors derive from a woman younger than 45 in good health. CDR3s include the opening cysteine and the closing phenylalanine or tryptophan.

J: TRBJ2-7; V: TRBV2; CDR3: CASPGRGASDYEQYF
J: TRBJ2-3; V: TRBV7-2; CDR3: CASSLAWGSTDTQYF
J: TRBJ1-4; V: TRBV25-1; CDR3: CASSAHRAGDEKLFF
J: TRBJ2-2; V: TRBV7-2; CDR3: CASSLRKTGELFF
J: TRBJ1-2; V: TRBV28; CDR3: CASSSHPPGVYGYTF
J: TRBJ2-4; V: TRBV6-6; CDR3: CASSGPYTPGKNIQYF
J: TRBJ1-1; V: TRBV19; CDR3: CASSAQGRKDTEAFF
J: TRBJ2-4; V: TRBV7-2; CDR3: CASSGSAATGNIQYF
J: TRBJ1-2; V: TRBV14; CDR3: CASSLTGGFGYTF
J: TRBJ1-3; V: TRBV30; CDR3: CAWRGSGNTIYF
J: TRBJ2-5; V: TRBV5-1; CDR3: CASSLRMGTGAETQYF
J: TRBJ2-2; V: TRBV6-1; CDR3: CASPALSLLTGELFF
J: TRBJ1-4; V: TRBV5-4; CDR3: CASSFHSEKLFF
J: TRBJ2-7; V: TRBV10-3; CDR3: CAISGQTGGYEQYF
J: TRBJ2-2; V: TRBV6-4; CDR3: CASRPGPESGELFF
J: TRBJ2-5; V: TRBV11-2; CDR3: CASSLDSLARETQYF
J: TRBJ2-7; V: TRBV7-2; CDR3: CASSLAGGNFYEQYF
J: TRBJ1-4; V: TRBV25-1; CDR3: CASSSGRTNEKLFF
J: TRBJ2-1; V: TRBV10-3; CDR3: CAIRELEFNEQFF
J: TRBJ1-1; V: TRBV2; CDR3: CASSEGGNTEAFF
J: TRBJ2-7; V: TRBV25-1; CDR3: CASSEVKGSYEQYF
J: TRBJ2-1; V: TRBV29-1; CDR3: CSVEGDTRNEQFF
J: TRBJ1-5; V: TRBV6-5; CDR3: CASSYDGARNQPQHF
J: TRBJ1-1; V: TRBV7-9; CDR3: CASSSQDGSEAFF
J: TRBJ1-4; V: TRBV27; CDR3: CASSSLGRDNEKLFF
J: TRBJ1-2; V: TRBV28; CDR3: CASSQMTGNYGYTF
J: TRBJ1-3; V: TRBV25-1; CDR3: CASSDPGTNSGNTIYF
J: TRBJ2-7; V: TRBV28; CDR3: CASGRDRYYEQYF